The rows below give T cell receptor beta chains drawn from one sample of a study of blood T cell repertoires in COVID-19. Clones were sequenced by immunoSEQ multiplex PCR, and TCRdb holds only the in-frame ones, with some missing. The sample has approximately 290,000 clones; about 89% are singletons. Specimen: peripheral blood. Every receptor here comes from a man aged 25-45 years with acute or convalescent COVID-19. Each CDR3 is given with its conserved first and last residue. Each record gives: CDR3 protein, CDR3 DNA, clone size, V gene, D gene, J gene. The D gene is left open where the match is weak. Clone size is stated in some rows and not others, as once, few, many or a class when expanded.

CDR3 protein: CASSLHQGVETQYF
CDR3 DNA: TGTGCCAGCAGTCTACACCAGGGGGTGGAGACCCAGTACTTC
clone size: NA
V gene: TRBV28
D gene: TRBD1
J gene: TRBJ2-5

CDR3 protein: CASSLFGQGEAFF
CDR3 DNA: TGTGCCAGCAGCTTATTTGGGCAGGGTGAAGCTTTCTTT
clone size: NA
V gene: TRBV11-1
D gene: NA
J gene: TRBJ1-1

CDR3 protein: CASSLTGSFDGYTF
CDR3 DNA: TGCGCCAGCAGCCTGACAGGGTCATTCGATGGCTACACCTTC
clone size: NA
V gene: TRBV5-1
D gene: TRBD1
J gene: TRBJ1-2

CDR3 protein: CASSDGDSRYGGYTF
CDR3 DNA: TGTGCCAGCAGTGACGGGGACAGCCGTTACGGTGGCTACACCTTC
clone size: NA
V gene: TRBV6-1
D gene: TRBD1
J gene: TRBJ1-2

CDR3 protein: CASRSVLRALRGNTIYF
CDR3 DNA: TGTGCCAGCAGGAGTGTCCTCAGGGCACTTCGGGGAAACACCATATATTTT
clone size: NA
V gene: TRBV2
D gene: NA
J gene: TRBJ1-3

CDR3 protein: CASSPATSRTSYEQYF
CDR3 DNA: TGTGCCAGCTCACCGGCGACTAGCCGGACCTCCTACGAGCAGTACTTC
clone size: NA
V gene: TRBV18
D gene: TRBD2
J gene: TRBJ2-7

CDR3 protein: CASSQGNSPYGYTF
CDR3 DNA: TGTGCCAGCAGCCAAGGGAACAGTCCCTATGGCTACACCTTC
clone size: NA
V gene: TRBV3-1/TRBV3-2
D gene: NA
J gene: TRBJ1-2

CDR3 protein: CAWSFGERNSPLHF
CDR3 DNA: TGTGCCTGGAGTTTCGGGGAGCGAAATTCACCCCTCCACTTT
clone size: NA
V gene: TRBV30
D gene: NA
J gene: TRBJ1-6

CDR3 protein: CASSFPGGKYEQFF
CDR3 DNA: TGTGCCAGCAGTTTTCCAGGGGGGAAATATGAGCAGTTCTTC
clone size: NA
V gene: TRBV28
D gene: NA
J gene: TRBJ2-1

CDR3 protein: CASSSGFRTGDEKLFF
CDR3 DNA: TGTGCCAGCAGCTCGGGGTTTAGGACAGGAGATGAAAAACTGTTTTTT
clone size: NA
V gene: TRBV5-4
D gene: TRBD1
J gene: TRBJ1-4

CDR3 protein: CASSLLERDTQYF
CDR3 DNA: TGCGCCAGCAGCTTGCTGGAGAGAGATACGCAGTATTTT
clone size: NA
V gene: TRBV5-1
D gene: NA
J gene: TRBJ2-3

CDR3 protein: CASSFRQGTEAFF
CDR3 DNA: TGTGCCAGCAGTTTTCGGCAGGGAACTGAAGCTTTCTTT
clone size: NA
V gene: TRBV27
D gene: NA
J gene: TRBJ1-1

CDR3 protein: CASSLQGPNYGYTF
CDR3 DNA: TGTGCCAGCAGTTTACAGGGGCCTAACTATGGCTACACCTTC
clone size: NA
V gene: TRBV27
D gene: NA
J gene: TRBJ1-2

CDR3 protein: CASSLGLNSNQPQHF
CDR3 DNA: TGTGCCAGCAGCCTTGGACTGAATAGCAATCAGCCCCAGCATTTT
clone size: NA
V gene: TRBV6-5
D gene: NA
J gene: TRBJ1-5

CDR3 protein: CASSPFTGNTEAFF
CDR3 DNA: TGTGCCAGCTCACCTTTCACAGGGAACACTGAAGCTTTCTTT
clone size: NA
V gene: TRBV18
D gene: NA
J gene: TRBJ1-1

CDR3 protein: CASSEFPEGRTNEKLFF
CDR3 DNA: TGTGCCAGCAGTGAATTCCCAGAGGGCAGAACTAATGAAAAACTGTTTTTT
clone size: NA
V gene: TRBV25-1
D gene: NA
J gene: TRBJ1-4

CDR3 protein: CSVRRDSSYNEQFF
CDR3 DNA: TGCAGCGTTCGGCGGGACAGCTCCTACAATGAGCAGTTCTTC
clone size: NA
V gene: TRBV29-1
D gene: NA
J gene: TRBJ2-1

CDR3 protein: CSVETGYEQYF
CDR3 DNA: TGCAGCGTTGAAACGGGCTACGAGCAGTACTTC
clone size: once
V gene: TRBV29-1
D gene: NA
J gene: TRBJ2-7

CDR3 protein: CASSPSQGGNQPQHF
CDR3 DNA: TGTGCCAGCAGCCCTTCACAGGGGGGCAATCAGCCCCAGCATTTT
clone size: NA
V gene: TRBV28
D gene: TRBD1
J gene: TRBJ1-5

CDR3 protein: CASSPRTGELFF
CDR3 DNA: TGTGCCAGCAGCCCCCGCACCGGGGAGCTGTTTTTT
clone size: NA
V gene: TRBV9
D gene: NA
J gene: TRBJ2-2

CDR3 protein: CASSQARAGALSGANVLTF
CDR3 DNA: TGTGCCAGCAGCCAAGCCCGGGCAGGGGCTCTCTCTGGGGCCAACGTCCTGACTTTC
clone size: NA
V gene: TRBV4-2
D gene: NA
J gene: TRBJ2-6

CDR3 protein: CASARSTGHYGYTF
CDR3 DNA: TGCGCCAGTGCGAGATCAACAGGGCATTATGGCTACACCTTC
clone size: NA
V gene: TRBV5-1
D gene: NA
J gene: TRBJ1-2

CDR3 protein: CASSLSIEANYGYTF
CDR3 DNA: TGTGCCAGCAGTTTATCGATCGAGGCTAACTATGGCTACACCTTC
clone size: NA
V gene: TRBV27
D gene: NA
J gene: TRBJ1-2

CDR3 protein: CASSTGWTGELFF
CDR3 DNA: TGCGCCAGCAGCACAGGATGGACCGGGGAGCTGTTTTTT
clone size: NA
V gene: TRBV5-1
D gene: NA
J gene: TRBJ2-2

CDR3 protein: CASSFLAANTGELFF
CDR3 DNA: TGCGCCAGCAGCTTTCTAGCTGCGAACACCGGGGAGCTGTTTTTT
clone size: few
V gene: TRBV5-1
D gene: NA
J gene: TRBJ2-2

CDR3 protein: CASRAGTDWGTEAFF
CDR3 DNA: TGTGCCAGCAGGGCGGGGACAGATTGGGGGACTGAAGCTTTCTTT
clone size: NA
V gene: TRBV6-5
D gene: TRBD1
J gene: TRBJ1-1

CDR3 protein: CAWSVSEQYF
CDR3 DNA: TGTGCCTGGAGTGTCTCCGAGCAGTACTTC
clone size: NA
V gene: TRBV30
D gene: NA
J gene: TRBJ2-7

CDR3 protein: CASREAAKSSGNTIYF
CDR3 DNA: TGTGCCAGCAGAGAGGCCGCCAAAAGCTCTGGAAACACCATATATTTT
clone size: NA
V gene: TRBV7-9
D gene: NA
J gene: TRBJ1-3

CDR3 protein: CASYSGASTDTQYF
CDR3 DNA: TGTGCCAGCTATAGCGGGGCTAGCACAGATACGCAGTATTTT
clone size: NA
V gene: TRBV18
D gene: TRBD2
J gene: TRBJ2-3

CDR3 protein: CASSSGFQPQHF
CDR3 DNA: TGTGCCAGCAGTTCAGGGTTTCAGCCCCAGCATTTT
clone size: once
V gene: TRBV14
D gene: NA
J gene: TRBJ1-5

CDR3 protein: CASRVDRGLSYEQYF
CDR3 DNA: TGTGCCAGCAGGGTAGACAGGGGTCTCTCCTACGAGCAGTACTTC
clone size: NA
V gene: TRBV2
D gene: TRBD1
J gene: TRBJ2-7

CDR3 protein: CASSPRTKYEQYF
CDR3 DNA: TGTGCCAGCAGTCCCCGGACAAAATACGAGCAGTACTTC
clone size: NA
V gene: TRBV6-5
D gene: NA
J gene: TRBJ2-7

CDR3 protein: CASSYDRASNQPQHF
CDR3 DNA: TGTGCCAGCAGTTACGACAGGGCTAGCAATCAGCCCCAGCATTTT
clone size: NA
V gene: TRBV6-6
D gene: TRBD1
J gene: TRBJ1-5

CDR3 protein: CASSKRELTQYF
CDR3 DNA: TGTGCCAGCAGCAAAAGGGAGCTGACCCAGTACTTC
clone size: NA
V gene: TRBV6-6
D gene: NA
J gene: TRBJ2-5

CDR3 protein: CASTTRLTGELFF
CDR3 DNA: TGTGCCAGCACTACCAGGCTAACCGGGGAGCTGTTTTTT
clone size: once
V gene: TRBV6-7
D gene: NA
J gene: TRBJ2-2

CDR3 protein: CGTRQVFLANNEQFF
CDR3 DNA: TGTGGGACAAGACAAGTTTTTCTCGCCAACAATGAGCAGTTCTTC
clone size: NA
V gene: TRBV28
D gene: NA
J gene: TRBJ2-1

CDR3 protein: CASSRQEGNTGELFF
CDR3 DNA: TGTGCCAGCAGCCGGCAGGAGGGGAACACCGGGGAGCTGTTTTTT
clone size: NA
V gene: TRBV11-1
D gene: NA
J gene: TRBJ2-2

CDR3 protein: CASRLRGHSYEQYF
CDR3 DNA: TGTGCCAGTCGTTTAAGGGGGCACTCCTACGAGCAGTACTTC
clone size: NA
V gene: TRBV6-5
D gene: TRBD1
J gene: TRBJ2-7

CDR3 protein: CASSPMKGPSYGYTF
CDR3 DNA: TGTGCCAGCTCACCGATGAAGGGGCCAAGCTATGGCTACACCTTC
clone size: NA
V gene: TRBV18
D gene: NA
J gene: TRBJ1-2

CDR3 protein: CASSPSITSNEQFF
CDR3 DNA: TGTGCCAGCAGTCCTAGTATCACTTCCAATGAGCAGTTCTTC
clone size: once
V gene: TRBV7-2
D gene: NA
J gene: TRBJ2-1

CDR3 protein: CAWTTQTQETQYF
CDR3 DNA: TGTGCCTGGACTACGCAAACTCAAGAGACCCAGTACTTC
clone size: NA
V gene: TRBV30
D gene: NA
J gene: TRBJ2-5

CDR3 protein: CATRDRKEAFF
CDR3 DNA: TGTGCCACCCGGGACAGGAAAGAAGCTTTCTTT
clone size: NA
V gene: TRBV2
D gene: TRBD1
J gene: TRBJ1-1

CDR3 protein: CAWTRGLDTQYF
CDR3 DNA: TGTGCCTGGACCAGGGGGCTGGATACGCAGTATTTT
clone size: NA
V gene: TRBV30
D gene: TRBD1
J gene: TRBJ2-3

CDR3 protein: CASSVGASGANVLTF
CDR3 DNA: TGTGCCAGCAGCGTAGGGGCCTCTGGGGCCAACGTCCTGACTTTC
clone size: NA
V gene: TRBV9
D gene: NA
J gene: TRBJ2-6

CDR3 protein: CASSTTTGFYEQYF
CDR3 DNA: TGTGCCAGCTCAACTACGACAGGGTTCTACGAGCAGTACTTC
clone size: NA
V gene: TRBV18
D gene: TRBD1
J gene: TRBJ2-7

CDR3 protein: CASSPVPGGAEMNTEAFF
CDR3 DNA: TGTGCCAGCAGCCCAGTGCCGGGGGGTGCAGAGATGAACACTGAAGCTTTCTTT
clone size: NA
V gene: TRBV5-4
D gene: NA
J gene: TRBJ1-1

CDR3 protein: CASSLLGGENQPQHF
CDR3 DNA: TGTGCCAGCAGCTTATTGGGGGGTGAGAATCAGCCCCAGCATTTT
clone size: NA
V gene: TRBV11-2
D gene: NA
J gene: TRBJ1-5

CDR3 protein: CASSARTGGNADTQYF
CDR3 DNA: TGTGCCAGCAGCGCACGGACAGGGGGGAACGCAGATACGCAGTATTTT
clone size: once
V gene: TRBV7-3
D gene: TRBD1
J gene: TRBJ2-3

CDR3 protein: CASSLTTGRANTEAFF
CDR3 DNA: TGCGCCAGCAGCTTGACGACCGGCAGGGCGAACACTGAAGCTTTCTTT
clone size: NA
V gene: TRBV5-1
D gene: NA
J gene: TRBJ1-1

CDR3 protein: CASSPRQVYEQYF
CDR3 DNA: TGTGCCAGCAGTCCACGACAGGTCTACGAGCAGTACTTC
clone size: once
V gene: TRBV6-6
D gene: NA
J gene: TRBJ2-7

CDR3 protein: CASSYGLAANNEQFF
CDR3 DNA: TGCGCCAGCAGCTACGGACTAGCGGCCAACAATGAGCAGTTCTTC
clone size: NA
V gene: TRBV5-1
D gene: TRBD2
J gene: TRBJ2-1

CDR3 protein: CASSQGTVAGGPEQFF
CDR3 DNA: TGCGCCAGCAGCCAAGGCACTGTAGCGGGGGGGCCTGAGCAGTTCTTC
clone size: NA
V gene: TRBV4-1
D gene: TRBD2
J gene: TRBJ2-1

CDR3 protein: CASSPVHLQGIDSLHF
CDR3 DNA: TGTGCCAGCTCACCCGTTCACCTACAGGGGATCGATTCCCTCCACTTT
clone size: once
V gene: TRBV18
D gene: TRBD1
J gene: TRBJ1-6

CDR3 protein: CASSRRDRGAFF
CDR3 DNA: TGTGCCAGCTCACGACGGGACAGAGGAGCTTTCTTT
clone size: NA
V gene: TRBV18
D gene: TRBD1
J gene: TRBJ1-1

CDR3 protein: CASSYGLAGEKETQYF
CDR3 DNA: TGTGCCAGCAGCTACGGACTAGCGGGGGAGAAAGAGACCCAGTACTTC
clone size: once
V gene: TRBV3-1/TRBV3-2
D gene: TRBD2
J gene: TRBJ2-5

CDR3 protein: CASSQVQEQYF
CDR3 DNA: TGTGCCAGCAGCCAAGTACAGGAGCAGTACTTC
clone size: NA
V gene: TRBV3-1/TRBV3-2
D gene: NA
J gene: TRBJ2-7

CDR3 protein: CASSLVGQGNEAFF
CDR3 DNA: TGTGCCAGCAGCTTAGTAGGACAGGGAAACGAAGCTTTCTTT
clone size: NA
V gene: TRBV7-8
D gene: TRBD1
J gene: TRBJ1-1

CDR3 protein: CSAPQGSEAFF
CDR3 DNA: TGCAGTGCACCACAGGGCTCTGAAGCTTTCTTT
clone size: NA
V gene: TRBV20-1
D gene: NA
J gene: TRBJ1-1

CDR3 protein: CASSLLQYEQFF
CDR3 DNA: TGTGCCAGCAGCTTGTTACAGTATGAGCAGTTCTTC
clone size: few
V gene: TRBV5-6
D gene: NA
J gene: TRBJ2-1

CDR3 protein: CSVFRTSFSSTDTQYF
CDR3 DNA: TGCAGCGTTTTCAGGACTAGCTTTTCTAGCACAGATACGCAGTATTTT
clone size: NA
V gene: TRBV29-1
D gene: TRBD2
J gene: TRBJ2-3